The clone carrying this T cell receptor (beta chain) was found a few times. Its specificity is unknown. The germline CDR1 and CDR2 sequences are MNHEY and SVGEGT. V lost 2 bases and J lost 0; bases outside the gene matches: 12. The CDR3 sequence is 19 residues long. The sample comes from a study of molecular identifiers for immune sequencing clone quantification. Whole-study findings and limits: Highly expanded clones may be undercounted when identical TCR molecules share barcodes.

Using its own MiXCR run on the PCR reads, TCRdb lists one record per CDR3 protein. This sample has 80,000 to 130,000 distinct CDR3 sequences, with roughly 38% found just once. The sample taken for sequencing was naive CD8+ T cells from blood, with Jurkat cell RNA spiked in. Noted subset: FACS-sorted CD8+CD4-CCR7+CD45RA+ naive T cells. This TCR derives from a human donor in good health. Some libraries in this study had Jurkat cell RNA spiked in. The J gene is TRBJ2-5, the V gene TRBV6-2 or TRBV6-3; TRBD2 matches at 10 bases. CDR3 nucleotide sequence: TGTGCCAGCAGTTACGGATGGAGCGGGAGGGCCCGGTACCAAGAGACCCAGTACTTC. This gives the protein CASSYGWSGRARYQETQYF.